This TCR beta chain was retrieved from a study of response to subunit inactivated influenza vaccine. Notes on the study in general: Researchers suggested that each seasonal influenza vaccination recruits few new T cells.

Concerning this clonotype: Antigen specificity is unknown.

Germline assignment: CDR1 SGHRS and CDR2 YFSETQ. V was cut by 0 bases and J by 3 bases, with 14 bases left in between. The CDR3 loop spans 16 amino acids. TCRdb redid the calling of the RT-PCR reads with MiXCR, one entry per CDR3 protein. The sample shows around 580,000 distinct CDR3 sequences, approximately 10% of them seen only once. The TCR comes from a man aged 50 or older who received an inactivated influenza vaccine. Sample: PBMCs from blood, taken on the day of vaccination. The chain employs TRBV5-1 and TRBJ2-3, with a possible D match to TRBD2 (6 bases). CDR3 loop: CASSLAWGGRTDTQYF. CDR3 nucleotides: TGCGCCAGCAGCTTGGCATGGGGAGGCAGGACAGATACGCAGTATTTT.